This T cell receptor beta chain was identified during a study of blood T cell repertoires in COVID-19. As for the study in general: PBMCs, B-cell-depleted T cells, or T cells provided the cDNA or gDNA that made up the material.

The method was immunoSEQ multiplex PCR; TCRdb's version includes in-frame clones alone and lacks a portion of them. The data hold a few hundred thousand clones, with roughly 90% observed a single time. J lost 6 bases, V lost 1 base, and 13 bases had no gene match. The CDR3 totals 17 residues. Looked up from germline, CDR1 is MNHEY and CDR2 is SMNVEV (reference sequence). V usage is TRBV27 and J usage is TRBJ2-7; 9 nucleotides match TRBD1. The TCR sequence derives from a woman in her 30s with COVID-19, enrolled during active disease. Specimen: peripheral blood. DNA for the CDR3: TGTGCCAGCAGTTTATGGGGAACCCGGGACAGGGTCTTCGAGCAGTACTTC. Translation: CASSLWGTRDRVFEQYF.